This is a list of T cell receptor beta chains from one sample in a study of CD8 T cells in Susac syndrome. TCRdb ran MiXCR on the immunoSEQ multiplex PCR reads and lists one entry per CDR3 protein. Of under 150,000 distinct CDR3 sequences listed, approximately 96% are singletons. The material sequenced was CD4+ T cells from PBMCs. The receptors originated from a human donor with Susac syndrome. CDR3s include the opening cysteine and the closing phenylalanine or tryptophan. The D gene is left open where the match is weak. Size is stated for part of the rows, as once, few or many counts, or as a class when the clone is expanded.

DNA: TGCAGCGTTGTTGCAGGCAGGGGAGGCTACACCTTC
CDR3: CSVVAGRGGYTF
J: TRBJ1-2
D: -
size: -
V: TRBV29-1

DNA: TGTGCCACCAGCAGGGGGACGGAGACCGGGGAGCTGTTTTTT
CDR3: CATSRGTETGELFF
J: TRBJ2-2
D: -
size: once
V: TRBV15

DNA: TGTGCCAGCAGCTTTACAACAGCCGGGGAGCTGTTTTTT
CDR3: CASSFTTAGELFF
J: TRBJ2-2
D: -
size: -
V: TRBV11-2

DNA: TGTGCCAGCAGTCCGAGGACAGGCGGGGGCCAAGAGACCCAGTACTTC
CDR3: CASSPRTGGGQETQYF
J: TRBJ2-5
D: -
size: once
V: TRBV12-3/TRBV12-4

DNA: TGCAGTGCTACCCATTTGGGGTCTGAAAAACTGTTTTTT
CDR3: CSATHLGSEKLFF
J: TRBJ1-4
D: -
size: -
V: TRBV20-1

DNA: TGTGCCAGCTCCACTACGGAGCTCTATGGCTACACCTTC
CDR3: CASSTTELYGYTF
J: TRBJ1-2
D: -
size: once
V: TRBV11-2

DNA: TGTGCCAGCAGTGCCATAGATGGGCTTTATGGCTACACCTTC
CDR3: CASSAIDGLYGYTF
J: TRBJ1-2
D: -
size: -
V: TRBV2

DNA: TGCGCCAGCTCCGATATGGGGGGGAGAGAGACCCAGTACTTC
CDR3: CASSDMGGRETQYF
J: TRBJ2-5
D: TRBD2
size: -
V: TRBV5-1

DNA: TGCAGTGCTCCTCAGACTAGCGGGTATAGTGAGCAGTTCTTC
CDR3: CSAPQTSGYSEQFF
J: TRBJ2-1
D: TRBD2
size: -
V: TRBV20-1

DNA: TGTGCCAGCTCCGGCTCACAAGAGACCCAGTACTTC
CDR3: CASSGSQETQYF
J: TRBJ2-5
D: -
size: few
V: TRBV10-3

DNA: TGCAGCGTGGTGGACACTGAAGCTTTCTTT
CDR3: CSVVDTEAFF
J: TRBJ1-1
D: -
size: once
V: TRBV29-1

DNA: TGCGCCAGCAGCTTGGGCGACAGTGGTACGCAGTATTTT
CDR3: CASSLGDSGTQYF
J: TRBJ2-3
D: -
size: -
V: TRBV5-1

DNA: TGCGCCAGCAGTGAGTCTATGGTTGGCAGTGAGCAGTTCTTC
CDR3: CASSESMVGSEQFF
J: TRBJ2-1
D: -
size: -
V: TRBV10-1

DNA: TGTGCCAGCAGCCCCGACAGGGGATACGAGCAGTACTTC
CDR3: CASSPDRGYEQYF
J: TRBJ2-7
D: TRBD1
size: -
V: TRBV7-6

DNA: TGCGCCAGCAGCTTACAGGGACAGAACACTGAAGCTTTCTTT
CDR3: CASSLQGQNTEAFF
J: TRBJ1-1
D: -
size: -
V: TRBV5-1

DNA: TGCAGTGGGTTACAGAGCTATGGCTACACCTTC
CDR3: CSGLQSYGYTF
J: TRBJ1-2
D: -
size: -
V: TRBV20-1

DNA: TGTGCCAGCAGCTGGGACAGGGGGCGCTCCTACGAGCAGTACTTC
CDR3: CASSWDRGRSYEQYF
J: TRBJ2-7
D: TRBD1
size: -
V: TRBV5-4

DNA: TGTGCCAGCAGACAGGCGCCTTCCTACAATGAGCAGTTCTTC
CDR3: CASRQAPSYNEQFF
J: TRBJ2-1
D: -
size: -
V: TRBV3-1

DNA: TGTGCCAGCAGTACAGGGGGCGGCGGGGAGCTGTTTTTT
CDR3: CASSTGGGGELFF
J: TRBJ2-2
D: TRBD1
size: -
V: TRBV2

DNA: TGTGCCAGCCGGTTTTTATCTGGGGCCAACGTCCTGACTTTC
CDR3: CASRFLSGANVLTF
J: TRBJ2-6
D: -
size: -
V: TRBV3-1